This TCR beta chain was found in a study of blood T cell repertoires in COVID-19. This table comes from immunoSEQ multiplex PCR, and its TCRdb copy is limited to in-frame clones, with some not included. The data contain a few hundred thousand clones, 70% to 90% of them singletons. In germline, CDR1 is LNHDA, CDR2 SQIVND (reference sequence). The CDR3 length is 17 residues. V shed 5 bases, J shed 1 base, and the junction held 6 bases outside the gene matches. The chain is built from TRBV19 and TRBJ2-1, with 12 bases that match TRBD2. This TCR came from a woman between 50 and 59 years old who had recovered from COVID-19. What was sequenced was PBMCs or T cells enriched from blood (not recorded which). CDR3 residues: CASSPSGLAGSYNEQFF. CDR3 bases: TGTGCCAGTAGTCCCTCCGGACTAGCGGGGTCCTACAATGAGCAGTTCTTC.